The 9 T cell receptor beta chains below come from one sample, sequenced in a study of cytomegalovirus exposure and HLA in healthy donors. PCR employed 60 Vbeta and 13 Jbeta primers. Clones were sequenced by immunoSEQ multiplex PCR, and TCRdb holds only the in-frame ones, with some missing. The profile shows around 150,000 clones, 65% to 70% of them singletons. The sequencing input was PBMCs. These receptors were taken from a woman aged 18 to 35 in good health and CMV-seropositive.

The chain carries TRBV10-3 and TRBJ2-1, with D unclear. The length of the CDR3 is 12 residues. Trimming pared 10 bases from V and 13 bases from J, leaving 20 bases between. Germline loops: CDR1 ENHRY, CDR2 SYGVKD. CDR3 nucleotide sequence: TGTGCCACCTCCGGTGAGACTTCGGATCAGTTCTTC. It yields the protein CATSGETSDQFF.

V gene TRBV7-3 combines with J gene TRBJ2-3; 7 positions agree with TRBD1. Per the germline V gene, CDR1 is SGHTA and CDR2 is FQGTGA. The CDR3 has 15 residues. V dropped 2 bases and J dropped 0; count of bases not matched to a gene: 2. The CDR3 DNA reads TGTGCCAGCAGCTTACAGGGGGTTAGCACAGATACGCAGTATTTT. It yields the protein CASSLQGVSTDTQYF.

This clone was observed once. V usage is TRBV27 and J usage is TRBJ1-1; 7 bases are a match to TRBD1. The CDR3 has 15 amino acids. The V segment lost 2 bases and the J segment 4 bases; nucleotides outside the gene matches: 7. Germline V gives CDR1 MNHEY, CDR2 SMNVEV (reference sequence). The CDR3 spells CASSLGSGGGTEAFF. The CDR3 nucleotides are TGTGCCAGCAGTTTAGGGTCAGGGGGAGGCACTGAAGCTTTCTTT.

The chain recombines TRBV4-1 with TRBJ2-3, with TRBD1 matching 7 bases. The CDR3 runs 15 residues. V shed 1 base and J 1 base; nucleotides not matched to a gene: 2. Germline V gene lookup returns CDR1 MGHRA and CDR2 YSYEKL. CDR3 coding DNA: TGCGCCAGCAGCCAAGTAACAGGGGGCACAGATACGCAGTATTTT. Translating gives CASSQVTGGTDTQYF.

This clone was seen a handful of times. The chain employs TRBV29-1 and TRBJ1-2, with D perhaps TRBD1 (6 bases). V was shortened by 0 bases and J by 5 bases, with 10 bases between the two germline ends. CDR3 size: 13 residues. The germline V gene encodes CDR1 SQVTM and CDR2 ANQGSEA. CDR3 DNA: TGCAGCGTTGAAGACCCCACAGGGTATGGCTACACCTTC. Residues: CSVEDPTGYGYTF. Drawing the rest from reference TRBV29-1 and TRBJ1-2, the complete variable domain is SAVISQKPSRDICQRGTSLTIQCQVDSQVTMMFWYRQQPGQSLTLIATANQGSEATYESGFVIDKFPISRPNLTFSTLTVSNMSPEDSSIYLCSVEDPTGYGYTFGSGTRLTVV.

The chain is built from TRBV27 and TRBJ2-6, with 7 nucleotides matching TRBD1. Germline values: CDR1 MNHEY, CDR2 SMNVEV (reference sequence). Trimming cost V 7 bases and J 2 bases; bases outside gene matches: 20. CDR3 size: 20 residues. This CDR3 is CASKKNAGTAVKAGANVLTF. CDR3 nucleotide sequence: TGTGCCAGCAAAAAGAATGCCGGGACAGCGGTGAAAGCTGGGGCCAACGTCCTGACTTTC.

V is TRBV7-9 and J is TRBJ1-2, with unresolved D. CDR1 SEHNR and CDR2 FQNEAQ come from the germline V gene (reference sequence). This CDR3 has 13 residues. Trimming took 3 bases from V and 6 from J, leaving 11 bases between them. The CDR3 coding sequence is TGTGCCAGCAGCTTTTCAGGTGTCGATGGCTACACCTTC. Translation: CASSFSGVDGYTF.

The chain employs TRBV28 and TRBJ1-2, with unresolved D. The length of the CDR3 is 16 residues. The ends were cut back, 6 bases at V and 8 bases at J, with 25 bases in the middle. Germline lookup yields CDR1 MDHEN and CDR2 SYDVKM. As DNA, the CDR3 is TGTGCCAGCAGCCGACCGAGGGATTTTACGACGTTCGGCTACACCTTC. Translating gives CASSRPRDFTTFGYTF.

The chain recombines TRBV29-1 with TRBJ1-1, with D maybe TRBD1 (5 bases). Per germline, CDR1 SQVTM and CDR2 ANQGSEA. The V end lost 0 bases, the J end lost 2 bases, and 19 bases lay between the germline ends. The CDR3 extends over 17 amino acids. In DNA, the CDR3 is TGCAGCGTTGAAGATCCGGCAGGGCCCAACTCAAACACTGAAGCTTTCTTT. This gives the protein CSVEDPAGPNSNTEAFF.